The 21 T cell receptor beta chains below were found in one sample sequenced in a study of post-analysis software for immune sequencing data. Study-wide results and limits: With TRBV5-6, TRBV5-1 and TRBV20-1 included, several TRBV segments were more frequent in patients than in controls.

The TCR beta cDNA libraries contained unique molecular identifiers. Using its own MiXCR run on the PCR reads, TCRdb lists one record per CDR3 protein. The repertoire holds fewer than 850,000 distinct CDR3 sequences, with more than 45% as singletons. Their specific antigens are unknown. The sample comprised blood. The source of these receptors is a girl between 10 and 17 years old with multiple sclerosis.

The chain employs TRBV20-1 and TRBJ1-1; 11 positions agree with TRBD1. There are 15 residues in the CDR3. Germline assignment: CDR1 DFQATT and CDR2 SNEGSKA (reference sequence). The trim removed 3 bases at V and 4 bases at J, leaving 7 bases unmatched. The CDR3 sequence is CSARGAGQGATEAFF. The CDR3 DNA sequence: TGCAGTGCTAGGGGCGCAGGACAGGGGGCCACTGAAGCTTTCTTT.

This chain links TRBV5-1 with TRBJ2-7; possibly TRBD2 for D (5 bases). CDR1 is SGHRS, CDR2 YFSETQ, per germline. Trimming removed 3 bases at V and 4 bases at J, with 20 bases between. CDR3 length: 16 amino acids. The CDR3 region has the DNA TGCGCCAGCAGCTCGTCCCAAACCACTAGAGGGTACGAGCAGTACTTC. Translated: CASSSSQTTRGYEQYF.

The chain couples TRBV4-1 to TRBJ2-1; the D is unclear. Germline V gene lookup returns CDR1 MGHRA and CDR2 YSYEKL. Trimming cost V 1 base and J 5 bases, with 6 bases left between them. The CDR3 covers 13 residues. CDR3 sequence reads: CASSQVADNEQFF. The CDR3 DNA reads TGCGCCAGCAGCCAAGTAGCCGACAATGAGCAGTTCTTC.

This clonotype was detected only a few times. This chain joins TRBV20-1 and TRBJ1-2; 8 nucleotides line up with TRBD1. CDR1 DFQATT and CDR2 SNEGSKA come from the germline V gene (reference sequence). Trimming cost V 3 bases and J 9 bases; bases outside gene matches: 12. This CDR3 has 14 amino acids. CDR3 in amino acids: CSASLSTGASRYTF. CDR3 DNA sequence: TGCAGTGCTAGTCTATCGACAGGGGCCTCCCGCTACACCTTC.

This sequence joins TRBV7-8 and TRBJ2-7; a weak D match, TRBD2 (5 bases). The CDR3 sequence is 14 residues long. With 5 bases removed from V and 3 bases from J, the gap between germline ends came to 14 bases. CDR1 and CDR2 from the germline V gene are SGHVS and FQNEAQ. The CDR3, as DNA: TGTGCCAGCAGCCCTGGACTCACGCTCTACGAGCAGTACTTC. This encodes CASSPGLTLYEQYF. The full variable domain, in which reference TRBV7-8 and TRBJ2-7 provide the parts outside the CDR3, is GAGVSQSPRYKVAKRGQDVALRCDPISGHVSLFWYQQALGQGPEFLTYFQNEAQLDKSGLPSDRFFAERPEGSVSTLKIQRTQQEDSAVYLCASSPGLTLYEQYFGPGTRLTVT.

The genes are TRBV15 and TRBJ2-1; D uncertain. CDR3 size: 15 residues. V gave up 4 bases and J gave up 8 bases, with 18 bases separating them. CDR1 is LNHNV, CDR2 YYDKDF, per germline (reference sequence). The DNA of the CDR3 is TGTGCCACCAGCAATAACGAGCTGAACCCCGATGAGCAGTTCTTC. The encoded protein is CATSNNELNPDEQFF.

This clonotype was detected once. CDR3 bases: TGTGCCTGGACCACAGGGATCCGGGGCTACACCTTC. Amino acids: CAWTTGIRGYTF. This chain joins TRBV30 and TRBJ1-2, with D maybe TRBD1 (6 bases). The CDR3 extends over 12 amino acids. The V and J ends lost 4 bases and 8 bases respectively, with 14 bases between them. Germline CDR1 reads GTSNPN; CDR2 reads SVGIG (reference sequence). Together with reference TRBV30 and TRBJ1-2, the CDR3 gives the full variable domain: SQTIHQWPATLVQPVGSPLSLECTVEGTSNPNLYWYRQAAGRGLQLLFYSVGIGQISSEVPQNLSASRPQDRQFILSSKKLLLSDSGFYLCAWTTGIRGYTFGSGTRLTVV.

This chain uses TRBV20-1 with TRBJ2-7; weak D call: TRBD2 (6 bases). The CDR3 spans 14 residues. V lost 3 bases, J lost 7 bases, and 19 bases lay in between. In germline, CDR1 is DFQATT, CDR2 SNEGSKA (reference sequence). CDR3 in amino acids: CSARRGAGPGEQYF. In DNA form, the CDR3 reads TGCAGTGCTAGGAGGGGAGCGGGCCCTGGGGAGCAGTACTTC.

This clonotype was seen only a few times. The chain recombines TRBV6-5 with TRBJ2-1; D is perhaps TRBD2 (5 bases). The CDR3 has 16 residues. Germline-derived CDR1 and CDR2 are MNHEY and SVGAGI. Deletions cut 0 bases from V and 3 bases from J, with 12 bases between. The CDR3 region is CASSYSRGMGYNEQFF. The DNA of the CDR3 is TGTGCCAGCAGTTACTCGCGAGGGATGGGCTACAATGAGCAGTTCTTC.

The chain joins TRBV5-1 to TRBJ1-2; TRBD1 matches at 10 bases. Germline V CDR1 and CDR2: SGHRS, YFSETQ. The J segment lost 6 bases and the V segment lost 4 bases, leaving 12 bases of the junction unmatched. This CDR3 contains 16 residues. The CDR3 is CASSRAGGQGVDGYTF. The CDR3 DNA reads TGCGCCAGCAGCCGGGCCGGAGGACAGGGGGTAGATGGCTACACCTTC.

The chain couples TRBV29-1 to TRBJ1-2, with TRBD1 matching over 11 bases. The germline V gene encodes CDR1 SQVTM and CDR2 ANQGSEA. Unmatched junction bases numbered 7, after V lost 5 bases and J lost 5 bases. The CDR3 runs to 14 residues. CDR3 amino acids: CSVPVGQGVYGYTF. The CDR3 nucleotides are TGCAGCGTTCCCGTGGGACAGGGGGTTTATGGCTACACCTTC.

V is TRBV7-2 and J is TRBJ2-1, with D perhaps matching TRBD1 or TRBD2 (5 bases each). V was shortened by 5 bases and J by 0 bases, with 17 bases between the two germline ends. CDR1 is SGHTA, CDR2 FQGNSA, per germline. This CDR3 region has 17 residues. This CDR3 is CASSQAGTGISYNEQFF. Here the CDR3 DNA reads TGTGCCAGCAGCCAGGCCGGGACGGGGATCTCCTACAATGAGCAGTTCTTC.

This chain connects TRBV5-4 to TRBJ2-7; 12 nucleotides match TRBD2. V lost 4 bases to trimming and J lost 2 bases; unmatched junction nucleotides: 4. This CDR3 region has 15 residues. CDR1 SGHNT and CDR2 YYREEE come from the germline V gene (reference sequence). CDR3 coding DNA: TGTGCCAGCAGCAATCTAGCGGGAGGGCCCTACGAGCAGTACTTC. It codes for CASSNLAGGPYEQYF.

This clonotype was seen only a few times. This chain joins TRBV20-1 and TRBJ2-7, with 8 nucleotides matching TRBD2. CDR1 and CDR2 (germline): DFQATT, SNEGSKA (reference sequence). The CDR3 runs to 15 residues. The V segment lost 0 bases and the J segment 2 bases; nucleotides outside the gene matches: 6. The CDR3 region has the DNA TGCAGTGCTAGAGATGTAGCGGGACAAACCTACGAGCAGTACTTC. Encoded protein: CSARDVAGQTYEQYF.

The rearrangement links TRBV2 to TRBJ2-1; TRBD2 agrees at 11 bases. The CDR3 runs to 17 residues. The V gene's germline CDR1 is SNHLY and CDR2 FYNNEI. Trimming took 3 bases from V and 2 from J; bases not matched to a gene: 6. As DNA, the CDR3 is TGTGCCAGCAGTGAGGGACTAGCGGACCTTCCCTACAATGAGCAGTTCTTC. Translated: CASSEGLADLPYNEQFF.

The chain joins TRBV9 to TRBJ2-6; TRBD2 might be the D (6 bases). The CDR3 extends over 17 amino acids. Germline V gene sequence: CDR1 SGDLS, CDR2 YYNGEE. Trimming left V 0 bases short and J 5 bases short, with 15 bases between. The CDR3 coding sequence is TGTGCCAGCAGCGTAGTCGGGAGCCAATCTAGGGCCAACGTCCTGACTTTC. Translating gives CASSVVGSQSRANVLTF.

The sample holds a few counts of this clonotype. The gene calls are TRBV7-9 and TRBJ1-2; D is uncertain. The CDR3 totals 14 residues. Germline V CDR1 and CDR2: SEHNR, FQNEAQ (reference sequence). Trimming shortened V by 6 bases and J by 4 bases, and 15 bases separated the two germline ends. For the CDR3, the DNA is TGTGCCAGCAGGAGGAGGCAAACTAGCTATGGCTACACCTTC. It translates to CASRRRQTSYGYTF.

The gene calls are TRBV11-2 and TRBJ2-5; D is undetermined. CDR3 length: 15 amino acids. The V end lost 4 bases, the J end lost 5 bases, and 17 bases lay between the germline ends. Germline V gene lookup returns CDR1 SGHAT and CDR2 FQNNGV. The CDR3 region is CASSSSTPSGETQYF. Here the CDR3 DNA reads TGTGCCAGCAGCTCCTCGACTCCGTCTGGGGAGACCCAGTACTTC.

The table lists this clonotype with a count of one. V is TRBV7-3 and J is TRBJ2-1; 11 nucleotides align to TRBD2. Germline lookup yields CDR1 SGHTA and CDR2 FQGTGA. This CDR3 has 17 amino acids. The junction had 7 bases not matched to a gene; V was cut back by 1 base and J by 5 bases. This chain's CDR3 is CASSLIAGGPTNNEQFF. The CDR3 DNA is TGTGCCAGCAGCTTAATAGCGGGAGGGCCCACTAACAATGAGCAGTTCTTC.

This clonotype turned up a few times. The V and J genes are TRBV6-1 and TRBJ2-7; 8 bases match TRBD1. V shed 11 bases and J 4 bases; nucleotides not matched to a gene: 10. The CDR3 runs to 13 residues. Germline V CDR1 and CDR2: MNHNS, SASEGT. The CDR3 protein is CAGRGQGAYEQYF. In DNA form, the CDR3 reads TGTGCCGGCCGGGGGCAGGGGGCGTACGAGCAGTACTTC.

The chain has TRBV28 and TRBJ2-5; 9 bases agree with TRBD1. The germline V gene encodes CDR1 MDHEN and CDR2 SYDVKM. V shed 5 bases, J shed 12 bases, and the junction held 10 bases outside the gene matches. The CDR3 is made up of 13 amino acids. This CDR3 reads CASSAPSRDREYF. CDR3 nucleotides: TGTGCCAGCAGTGCGCCGTCCCGGGACAGGGAGTACTTC. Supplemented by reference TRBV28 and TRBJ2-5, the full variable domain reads DVKVTQSSRYLVKRTGEKVFLECVQDMDHENMFWYRQDPGLGLRLIYFSYDVKMKEKGDIPEGYSVSREKKERFSLILESASTNQTSMYLCASSAPSRDREYFGPGTRLLVL.